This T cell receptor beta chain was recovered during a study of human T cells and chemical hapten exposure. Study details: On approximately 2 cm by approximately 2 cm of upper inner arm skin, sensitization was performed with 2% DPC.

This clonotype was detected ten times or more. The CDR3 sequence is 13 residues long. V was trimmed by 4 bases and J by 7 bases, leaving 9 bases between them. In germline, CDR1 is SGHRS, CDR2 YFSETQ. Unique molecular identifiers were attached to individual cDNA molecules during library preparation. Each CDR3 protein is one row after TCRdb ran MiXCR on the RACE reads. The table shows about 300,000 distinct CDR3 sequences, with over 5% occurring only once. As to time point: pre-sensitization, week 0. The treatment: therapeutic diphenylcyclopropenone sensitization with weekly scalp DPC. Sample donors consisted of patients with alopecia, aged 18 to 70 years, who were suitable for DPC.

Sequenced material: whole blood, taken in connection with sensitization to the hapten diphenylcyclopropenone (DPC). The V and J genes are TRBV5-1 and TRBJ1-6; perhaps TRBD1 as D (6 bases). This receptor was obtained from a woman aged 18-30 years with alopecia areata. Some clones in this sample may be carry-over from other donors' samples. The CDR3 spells CASSATGNSPLHF. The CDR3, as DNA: TGCGCCAGCAGCGCGACAGGAAATTCACCCCTCCACTTT.